Each of the 20 T cell receptor beta chains below was sequenced from the same sample in a study of beta chain features in type 1 diabetes. Expressed TCRB transcripts got sequenced, as all isolated RNA was reverse transcribed. Sequencing used immunoSEQ multiplex PCR; TCRdb keeps in-frame clones, though not all of them. The sample has 300,000 to 400,000 clones, about 11% seen once. Sequencing was carried out using naive CD4+ T cells from blood. The receptors were gathered from a woman under 40 in good health.

The sample holds a few counts of this clone. V and J are TRBV4-2 and TRBJ2-5; 10 bases map to TRBD2. Germline V CDR1 and CDR2: LGHNA, YNFKEQ. V shed 2 bases and J 3 bases; nucleotides not matched to a gene: 9. The length of the CDR3 is 17 residues. The CDR3 region is CASSQFRAGGREETQYF. CDR3 DNA: TGTGCCAGCAGCCAATTCAGAGCGGGAGGGAGGGAAGAGACCCAGTACTTC.

The chain employs TRBV7-2 and TRBJ1-4, with a weak D call TRBD1 (5 bases). With 1 base removed from V and 7 bases from J, the gap between germline ends came to 7 bases. CDR1 is SGHTA and CDR2 is FQGNSA in the germline V gene. This CDR3 is 13 amino acids long. This CDR3 is CASSLVGGEKLFF. CDR3 sequence (DNA): TGTGCCAGCAGCTTAGTGGGGGGTGAAAAACTGTTTTTT.

This sequence joins TRBV7-2 and TRBJ2-7; 8 nucleotides line up with TRBD2. The CDR3 contains 16 residues. The J segment lost 3 bases and the V segment lost 5 bases, leaving 12 bases of the junction unmatched. Germline loops: CDR1 SGHTA, CDR2 FQGNSA. CDR3 sequence (DNA): TGTGCCAGCAGCCCCGCAAAAATAGCGGGAATCTACGAGCAGTACTTC. Translation gives CASSPAKIAGIYEQYF. Filled out from reference TRBV7-2 and TRBJ2-7, the complete variable domain reads GAGVSQSPSNKVTEKGKDVELRCDPISGHTALYWYRQSLGQGLEFLIYFQGNSAPDKSGLPSDRFSAERTGGSVSTLTIQRTQQEDSAVYLCASSPAKIAGIYEQYFGPGTRLTVT.

This clone was observed a few times. The CDR3, as DNA: TGCGCCAGCAGCCAGGAATTACTAGCGGGAGCAGAGACCCAGTACTTC. This codes for CASSQELLAGAETQYF. The rearrangement uses TRBV4-1 and TRBJ2-5; 11 bases match TRBD2. Germline CDR1 and CDR2: MGHRA and YSYEKL. This CDR3 is 16 amino acids long. Trimming at V came to 3 bases and at J to 4 bases, leaving 7 bases not matched to a gene.

This clone was recorded a few times. J is TRBJ2-1 and V is TRBV7-9; D gene unclear. Trimming pared 5 bases from V and 10 bases from J, leaving 12 bases between. The CDR3 loop spans 12 amino acids. Germline V gene lookup returns CDR1 SEHNR and CDR2 FQNEAQ (reference sequence). CDR3 sequence: CASSETESEQFF. The DNA for the CDR3 is TGTGCCAGCAGCGAAACAGAATCCGAGCAGTTCTTC.

The V call is TRBV6-5, the J call TRBJ2-2, with D uncertain. Between the trimmed V and J ends, which lost 6 bases and 6 bases, there was a span of 11 bases. Germline CDR1 is MNHEY and CDR2 is SVGAGI. The CDR3 is 13 residues long. The CDR3 DNA reads as TGTGCCAGCAGGCGTGAACGGGCCGGGGAGCTGTTTTTT. It translates to CASRRERAGELFF.

In its sample, this clone was seen a few times. This rearrangement joins TRBV7-2 to TRBJ2-5; D may be TRBD1 (5 bases). Per germline, CDR1 SGHTA and CDR2 FQGNSA. This CDR3 spans 16 amino acids. The V end was cut by 5 bases, the J end by 1 base, with 17 bases between. CDR3 protein: CASSINPGMGQETQYF. CDR3 sequence (DNA): TGTGCCAGCAGCATCAACCCAGGGATGGGCCAAGAGACCCAGTACTTC.

This clone came up a few times. This chain joins TRBV5-1 and TRBJ2-7; 9 nucleotides line up with TRBD2. The CDR3 sequence is 15 residues long. From germline, CDR1 is SGHRS and CDR2 YFSETQ. Trimming cost V 4 bases and J 6 bases; bases outside gene matches: 11. As DNA, the CDR3 is TGCGCCAGCAGCAGTCCTAGCGGGACCGACGCCGAGCAGTACTTC. Translation gives CASSSPSGTDAEQYF.

This clone occurred a few times. V and J are TRBV5-6 and TRBJ2-5; D is uncertain. Germline V gives CDR1 SGHDT, CDR2 YYEEEE. V was cut by 3 bases and J by 3 bases, with 9 bases left in between. This CDR3 comprises 13 residues. DNA of the CDR3: TGTGCCAGCAGCTACTCAAGCAAAGAGACCCAGTACTTC. This gives the protein CASSYSSKETQYF.

V usage is TRBV6-5 and J usage is TRBJ2-2; 9 positions agree with TRBD2. The CDR3 is made up of 15 amino acids. Germline V gives CDR1 MNHEY, CDR2 SVGAGI. The V gene end was trimmed by 4 bases and the J gene end by 1 base; junction bases not matched to a gene: 1. The CDR3 loop reads CASSSTSGNTGELFF. The CDR3 coding sequence is TGTGCCAGCAGTTCGACTAGCGGGAACACCGGGGAGCTGTTTTTT.

V gene TRBV27 combines with J gene TRBJ2-2, with TRBD2 as a possible D gene (6 bases). The germline gives CDR1 MNHEY, CDR2 SMNVEV (reference sequence). This CDR3 comprises 15 residues. With 4 bases removed from V and 13 bases from J, the gap between germline ends came to 22 bases. In DNA form, the CDR3 reads TGTGCCAGCAGTTCCTCGGACTACGTTTTGTCGGTGCTGTTTTTT. This encodes CASSSSDYVLSVLFF.

The chain has TRBV12-5 and TRBJ2-3, with TRBD2 matching 10 bases. V trimming: 4 bases; J trimming: 1 base; junction bases outside the gene matches: 2. The CDR3 extends over 15 amino acids. Germline V lookup: CDR1 LGHNT, CDR2 FRNRAP. CDR3 amino acids: CASGSGLAGTDTQYF. CDR3 DNA sequence: TGTGCTAGTGGTTCAGGACTAGCGGGCACAGATACGCAGTATTTT.

The chain joins TRBV10-3 to TRBJ2-1; 8 nucleotides line up with TRBD2. V dropped 8 bases and J dropped 8; count of bases not matched to a gene: 8. CDR1 and CDR2 (germline): ENHRY, SYGVKD. CDR3 length equals 13 residues. CDR3 protein: CAICVSGSYEQFF. The DNA for the CDR3 is TGTGCCATCTGTGTAAGCGGGAGTTATGAGCAGTTCTTC.

This clone was seen a few times. The chain uses TRBV18 and TRBJ2-1; 13 positions match TRBD2. CDR1 is KGHSH and CDR2 is LQKENI in the germline V gene. V shed 3 bases, J shed 6 bases, and the junction held 8 bases outside the gene matches. The CDR3 loop spans 17 amino acids. The DNA of the CDR3 is TGTGCCAGCTCACCCGAGACTAGCGGGGGGCTAATCAATGAGCAGTTCTTC. Its translation is CASSPETSGGLINEQFF.

This clone has a handful of counts. The V call is TRBV13, the J call TRBJ2-7, with D possibly TRBD2 on 6 matching bases. The CDR3 extends over 15 amino acids. V was shortened by 5 bases and J by 3 bases, with 17 bases between the two germline ends. Germline V CDR1 and CDR2: PRHDT, FYEKMQ (reference sequence). The CDR3 protein is CASSPRGGGGYEQYF. The CDR3, as DNA: TGTGCCAGCAGCCCACGGGGAGGTGGGGGCTACGAGCAGTACTTC.

The chain joins TRBV14 to TRBJ2-1; D is unclear. The CDR3 covers 15 residues. V lost 3 bases and J 4 bases, leaving 13 bases between the germline ends. The V gene's germline CDR1 is SGHDN and CDR2 FVKESK. The CDR3 loop is CASSQARQTYNEQFF. For the CDR3, the DNA is TGTGCCAGCAGCCAGGCTCGTCAGACATACAATGAGCAGTTCTTC.

The rearrangement links TRBV5-1 to TRBJ2-7, with TRBD2 as a possible D gene (7 bases). Germline assignment: CDR1 SGHRS and CDR2 YFSETQ. V gave up 0 bases and J gave up 3 bases, with 16 bases separating them. This CDR3 contains 16 residues. The CDR3: CASSLGGGESFYEQYF. The CDR3 coding sequence is TGCGCCAGCAGCTTGGGGGGGGGCGAAAGTTTCTACGAGCAGTACTTC.

The chain uses TRBV7-3 and TRBJ2-7, with 9 bases that match TRBD1. The germline V gene encodes CDR1 SGHTA and CDR2 FQGTGA. V lost 5 bases, J lost 2 bases, and 4 bases stayed unmatched. The CDR3 has 14 amino acids. CDR3 region: CASSRGQGTYEQYF. The CDR3 bases are TGTGCCAGCAGCCGTGGACAGGGGACCTACGAGCAGTACTTC.

This clone has more than one count but fewer than ten. J is TRBJ2-2 and V is TRBV5-1; 7 nucleotides line up with TRBD1. The CDR3 has 16 amino acids. Trimming cost V 2 bases and J 0 bases; bases outside gene matches: 4. Germline assignment: CDR1 SGHRS and CDR2 YFSETQ. The CDR3 nucleotides are TGCGCCAGCAGCTTAGGGGACAGCCCGAACACCGGGGAGCTGTTTTTT. It yields the protein CASSLGDSPNTGELFF. The whole variable domain, filled in from reference TRBV5-1 and TRBJ2-2, reads KAGVTQTPRYLIKTRGQQVTLSCSPISGHRSVSWYQQTPGQGLQFLFEYFSETQRNKGNFPGRFSGRQFSNSRSEMNVSTLELGDSALYLCASSLGDSPNTGELFFGEGSRLTVL.

J is TRBJ2-1 and V is TRBV7-9; 9 bases line up with TRBD1. V shed 5 bases, J shed 4 bases, and the junction held 6 bases outside the gene matches. Germline values: CDR1 SEHNR, CDR2 FQNEAQ (reference sequence). The CDR3 consists of 15 residues. CDR3 region: CASSGGQGSYNEQFF. The DNA of the CDR3 is TGTGCCAGCAGCGGGGGACAGGGCTCGTACAATGAGCAGTTCTTC.